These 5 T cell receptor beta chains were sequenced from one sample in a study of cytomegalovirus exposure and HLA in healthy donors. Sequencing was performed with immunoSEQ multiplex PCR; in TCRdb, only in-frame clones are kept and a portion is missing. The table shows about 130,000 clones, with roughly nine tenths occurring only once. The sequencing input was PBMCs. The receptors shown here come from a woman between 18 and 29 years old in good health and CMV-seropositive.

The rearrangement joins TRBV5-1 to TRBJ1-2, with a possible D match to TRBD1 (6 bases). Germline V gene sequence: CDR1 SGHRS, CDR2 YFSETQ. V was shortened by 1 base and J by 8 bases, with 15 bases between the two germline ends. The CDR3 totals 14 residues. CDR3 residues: CASSLSSDSLGYTF. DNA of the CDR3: TGCGCCAGCAGCTTGAGTTCGGACAGTTTAGGCTACACCTTC.

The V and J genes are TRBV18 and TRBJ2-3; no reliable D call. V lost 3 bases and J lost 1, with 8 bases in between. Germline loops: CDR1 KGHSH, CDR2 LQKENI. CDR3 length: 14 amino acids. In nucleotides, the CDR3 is TGTGCCAGCTCACCGGAGTGGGGCACAGATACGCAGTATTTT. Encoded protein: CASSPEWGTDTQYF.

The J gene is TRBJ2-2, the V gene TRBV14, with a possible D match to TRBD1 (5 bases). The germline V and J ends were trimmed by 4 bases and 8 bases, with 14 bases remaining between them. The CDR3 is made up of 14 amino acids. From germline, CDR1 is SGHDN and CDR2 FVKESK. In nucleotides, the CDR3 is TGTGCCAGCAGCCCAGGGTCCCACCTAGGGGAGCTGTTTTTT. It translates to CASSPGSHLGELFF.

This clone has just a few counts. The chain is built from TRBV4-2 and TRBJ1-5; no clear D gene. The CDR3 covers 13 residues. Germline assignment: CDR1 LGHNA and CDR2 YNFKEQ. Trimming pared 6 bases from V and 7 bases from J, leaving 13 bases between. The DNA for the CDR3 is TGTGCCAGCAGTAGGGAGGATGGACAGCCCCAGCATTTT. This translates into CASSREDGQPQHF.

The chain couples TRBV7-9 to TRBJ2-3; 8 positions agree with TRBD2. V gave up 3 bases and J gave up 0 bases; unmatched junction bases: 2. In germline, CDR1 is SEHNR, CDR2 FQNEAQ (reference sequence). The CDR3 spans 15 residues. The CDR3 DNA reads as TGTGCCAGCAGCTTGAGCGGGGGCAGCACAGATACGCAGTATTTT. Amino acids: CASSLSGGSTDTQYF.